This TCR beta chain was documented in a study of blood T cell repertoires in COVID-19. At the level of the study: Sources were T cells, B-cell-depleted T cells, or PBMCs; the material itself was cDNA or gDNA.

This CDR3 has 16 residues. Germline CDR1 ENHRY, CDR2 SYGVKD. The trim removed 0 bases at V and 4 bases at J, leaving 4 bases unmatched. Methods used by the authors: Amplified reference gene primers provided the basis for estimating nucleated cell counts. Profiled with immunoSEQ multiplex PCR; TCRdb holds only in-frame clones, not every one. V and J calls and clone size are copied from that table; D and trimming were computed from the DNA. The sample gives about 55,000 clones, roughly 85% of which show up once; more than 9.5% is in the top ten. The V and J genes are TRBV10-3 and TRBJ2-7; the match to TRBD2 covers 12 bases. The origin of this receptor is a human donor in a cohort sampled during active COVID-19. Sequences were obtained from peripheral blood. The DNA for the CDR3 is TGTGCCATCAGTGAGTCGACTAGCGGGAGCCGGTACGAGCAGTACTTC. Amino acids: CAISESTSGSRYEQYF.